This T cell receptor (beta chain) was identified in a study of blood T cell repertoires in COVID-19. On the study more broadly: The samples span acute and convalescent COVID-19 from the United States, Italy and Spain.

Ages ranged from about 18 to 89 years, with residence in some 25 US areas. Assignments of participants to cohorts depended upon their own reported clinical history. Symptom resolution, clearance, or two negative PCRs marked donors in Cohort 3 as recovered. V dropped 8 bases and J dropped 2 bases, with 9 bases sitting between them. Looked up from germline, CDR1 is MDHEN and CDR2 is SYDVKM. This CDR3 is 12 amino acids long. This clone was seen just once. This table comes from immunoSEQ multiplex PCR, and its TCRdb copy is limited to in-frame clones, with some not included. Among about 250,000 clones listed, 85% to 90% were seen once.

The TCR originated in a young woman who had recovered from COVID-19. Sequenced input: PBMCs or T cells enriched from blood (not recorded which). The chain joins TRBV28 to TRBJ1-1; D is unclear. CDR3 DNA sequence: TGTGCCAGCGCACGGGGTAACACTGAAGCTTTCTTT. Its protein product is CASARGNTEAFF.